This TCR beta chain was profiled in a study of cytomegalovirus exposure and HLA in healthy donors. Donors likely had unrecorded immune exposures despite being nominally healthy when sampled. Worth noting for this clone: Its antigen is currently unknown.

CDR1 and CDR2 from the germline V gene are MDHEN and SYDVKM. Trimming removed 6 bases from V and 8 bases from J; junction bases left unmatched: 26. The CDR3 extends over 20 amino acids. Both 60 Vbeta primers and 13 Jbeta primers went into the PCR. The method was immunoSEQ multiplex PCR; TCRdb's version includes in-frame clones alone and lacks a portion of them. Of roughly 180,000 clones in the sample, about three quarters were seen once. Study results and limitations: Presence/absence analyses assumed roughly uniform sequencing depth across donors.

The rearrangement joins TRBV28 to TRBJ2-1; 9 bases map to TRBD2. This TCR was sampled from a female donor in good health and CMV-seronegative. What was sequenced was PBMCs. The CDR3 loop is CASRPYWREGPKYFGDEQFF. The DNA of the CDR3 is TGTGCCAGCAGACCTTATTGGCGGGAGGGCCCCAAATACTTCGGCGATGAGCAGTTCTTC.